This TCR beta chain derives from a study of cytomegalovirus exposure and HLA in healthy donors. The study's findings and limits: Listed as cytomegalovirus-associated were 150 or so TCR beta chains. Reports showed the classifier diagnosing cytomegalovirus status with high specificity and sensitivity. Subsequent analysis showed first-cohort TCR clusters tending to co-occur in more than 90 validation repertoires.

Some clones are missing from TCRdb's copy, which holds only in-frame ones; the method was immunoSEQ multiplex PCR. The data show some 190,000 clones, around nine tenths seen once. In regard to this clone: The antigen is not known.

CDR1 and CDR2 (germline): SGHVS, FQNEAQ. Trimming took 4 bases from V and 2 from J, leaving 15 bases between them. The CDR3 is 15 residues long. While the first cohort had 700 or so subjects, the donors belonged to the separate validation cohort of about 120 subjects. This clonotype originated in a man under 40 in good health and CMV-seropositive. The sample consisted of PBMCs. The V and J genes are TRBV7-8 and TRBJ2-7; tentatively, D is TRBD2 (6 bases). The CDR3 coding sequence is TGTGCCAGCAGCTCTGGCGGGGTAGTCCCCTACGAGCAGTACTTC. It encodes CASSSGGVVPYEQYF.